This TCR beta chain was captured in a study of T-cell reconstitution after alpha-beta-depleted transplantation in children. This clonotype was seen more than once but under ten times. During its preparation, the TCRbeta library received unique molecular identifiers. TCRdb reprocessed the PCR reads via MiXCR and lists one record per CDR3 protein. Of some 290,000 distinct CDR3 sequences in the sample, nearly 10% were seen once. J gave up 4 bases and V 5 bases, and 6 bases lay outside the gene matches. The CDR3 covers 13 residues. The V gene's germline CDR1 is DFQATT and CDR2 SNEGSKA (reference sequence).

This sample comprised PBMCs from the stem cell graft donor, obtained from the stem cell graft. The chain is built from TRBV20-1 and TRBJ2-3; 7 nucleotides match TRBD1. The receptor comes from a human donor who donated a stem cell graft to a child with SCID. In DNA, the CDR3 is TGCAGTGCTCCTCGACAGGGAGCAGATACGCAGTATTTT. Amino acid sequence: CSAPRQGADTQYF.